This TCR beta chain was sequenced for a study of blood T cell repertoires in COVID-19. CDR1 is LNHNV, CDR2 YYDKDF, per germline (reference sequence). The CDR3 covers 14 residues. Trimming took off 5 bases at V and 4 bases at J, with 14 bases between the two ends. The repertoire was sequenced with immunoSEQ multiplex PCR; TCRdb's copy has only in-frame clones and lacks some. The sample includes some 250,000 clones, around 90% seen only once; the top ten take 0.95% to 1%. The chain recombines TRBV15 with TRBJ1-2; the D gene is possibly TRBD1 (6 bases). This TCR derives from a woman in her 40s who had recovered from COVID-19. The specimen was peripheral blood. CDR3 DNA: TGTGCCACCAGCGCCGACAGGTCGGGCTATGGCTACACCTTC. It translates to CATSADRSGYGYTF.